This TCR beta chain was retrieved from a study of blood T cell repertoires in COVID-19. Overall study context: Acute and convalescent COVID-19 specimens originated in the United States, Italy and Spain. The analysed material was cDNA or gDNA that came from T cells, B-cell-depleted T cells, or PBMCs.

As processed by the authors: Estimation of nucleated cell counts relied on the amplification of reference gene primers. The assay was immunoSEQ multiplex PCR, and TCRdb's table has in-frame clones only and misses some. V and J calls and clone size are copied from that table; D and trimming were computed from the DNA. The sample comprises fewer than 60,000 clones, about 89% of which are singletons, and more than 15% rests with the top ten. J lost 5 bases, V lost 6 bases, and 12 bases had no gene match. Germline CDR1 and CDR2: ENHRY and SYGVKD. This CDR3 has 16 amino acids. This clonotype was sampled from a human donor in a cohort sampled during active COVID-19. The chain joins TRBV10-3 to TRBJ2-1, with TRBD2 matching over 8 bases. Sample: peripheral blood. CDR3 protein: CAISDYTSGQHNEQFF. The CDR3 bases are TGTGCCATCAGCGATTATACTAGCGGCCAACACAATGAGCAGTTCTTC.